The 19 T cell receptor beta chains given below trace back to one sample, sequenced in a study of T cell clonotyping in hematopoietic cell transplantation. TCRdb's table, derived via immunoSEQ multiplex PCR, lists solely in-frame clones and lacks some. The sample records some 30,000 clones, 65% to 80% being singletons. Time point in this sample: recipient sample about 28 days before transplant, after cytoreduction. Sequencing used peripheral blood mononuclear cells, obtained before stem cell transplant. All receptors derive from a young woman with chronic myeloid leukemia. Some clones in this sample may be carry-over from other donors' samples.

The chain joins TRBV2 to TRBJ1-5, with a possible D match to TRBD1 (6 bases). The CDR3 spans 15 residues. With 7 bases removed from V and 0 bases from J, the gap between germline ends came to 13 bases. CDR1 and CDR2 from the germline V gene are SNHLY and FYNNEI. The CDR3 protein is CASKSGGRSNQPQHF. Here the CDR3 DNA reads TGTGCCAGCAAGTCGGGGGGGCGTAGCAATCAGCCCCAGCATTTT.

Here the CDR3 reads CASKASYTDTQYF. The DNA of the CDR3 is TGCGCCAGCAAAGCCTCTTACACAGATACGCAGTATTTT. The chain employs TRBV5-1 and TRBJ2-3; D not resolved. The V end was cut by 6 bases, the J end by 2 bases, with 10 bases between. Per the germline V gene, CDR1 is SGHRS and CDR2 is YFSETQ. This CDR3 comprises 13 residues.

The chain combines TRBV6-4 with TRBJ2-2; a weak D match, TRBD2 (5 bases). The CDR3 covers 15 residues. Germline-derived CDR1 and CDR2 are MRHNA and SNTAGT. The germline V and J ends were trimmed by 3 bases and 4 bases, with 12 bases remaining between them. CDR3 protein: CASSETGITTGELFF. CDR3 bases: TGTGCCAGCAGTGAAACCGGGATCACCACCGGGGAGCTGTTTTTT.

Comment on this clone: One junction end does not reproduce the germline sequence, and a read error may be involved. The chain is built from TRBV19 and TRBJ1-4, with TRBD1 matching 9 bases. The CDR3 covers 15 residues. Germline CDR1 reads LNHDA; CDR2 reads SQIVND (reference sequence). The CDR3 region has the DNA TGTGCCAGTAGTTTCGGGACAGGGACTACTGAAAAACTGTTTTTT. Its translation: CASSFGTGTTEKLFF. The variable domain in full, with the rest retrieved from reference TRBV19 and TRBJ1-4, is DGGITQSPKYLFRKEGQNVTLSCEQNLNHDAMYWYRQDPGQGLRLIYYSQIVNDFQKGDIAEGYSVSREKKESFPLTVTSAQKNPTAFYLCASSFGTGTTEKLFFGSGTQLSVL.

The gene calls are TRBV30 and TRBJ1-6, with 7 nucleotides matching TRBD1. Germline assignment: CDR1 GTSNPN and CDR2 SVGIG (reference sequence). Trimming at V came to 3 bases and at J to 13 bases, leaving 9 bases not matched to a gene. The CDR3 runs to 13 residues. The CDR3 DNA reads as TGTGCCTGGAGGTCATGGGAGGGGGCGCCCCTCCACTTT. Translated: CAWRSWEGAPLHF.

V usage is TRBV5-1 and J usage is TRBJ1-1; TRBD1 is a possible D gene (5 bases). CDR3 size: 18 residues. Trimming stripped 5 bases from V and 0 bases from J, with 23 bases between. CDR1 and CDR2 from the germline V gene are SGHRS and YFSETQ. This chain's CDR3 is CASRPIAHGGWLNTEAFF. The CDR3 DNA is TGCGCCAGCAGACCCATAGCTCATGGGGGTTGGTTGAACACTGAAGCTTTCTTT.

This chain links TRBV5-1 with TRBJ2-2; tentatively, D is TRBD1 (6 bases). The V end was cut by 2 bases, the J end by 4 bases, with 18 bases between. Germline CDR1 reads SGHRS; CDR2 reads YFSETQ. The CDR3 is 17 residues long. In nucleotides, the CDR3 is TGCGCCAGCAGCTTAATCCCCGGGACAACCCGCACCGGGGAGCTGTTTTTT. Protein product: CASSLIPGTTRTGELFF.

J is TRBJ1-5 and V is TRBV30; D unresolved. The CDR3 loop spans 11 amino acids. The germline V gene has CDR1 GTSNPN and CDR2 SVGIG (reference sequence). Trimming left V 3 bases short and J 8 bases short, with 8 bases between. CDR3 in DNA: TGTGCCTGGAGCCGTGGGGAGCCCCAGCATTTT. Amino acid sequence: CAWSRGEPQHF.

The V gene is TRBV7-6, the J gene TRBJ2-6, with TRBD1 identical over 8 bases. The CDR3 spans 17 residues. From germline, CDR1 is SGHVS and CDR2 FNYEAQ. The trim removed 6 bases at V and 3 bases at J, leaving 10 bases unmatched. CDR3 sequence: CASSARRQGSGANVLTF. The CDR3 bases are TGTGCCAGCAGTGCGCGGCGACAGGGGAGTGGGGCCAACGTCCTGACTTTC.

V and J are TRBV5-6 and TRBJ2-7; TRBD1 aligns across 9 bases. Per the germline V gene, CDR1 is SGHDT and CDR2 is YYEEEE. This CDR3 region has 16 residues. Unmatched junction bases numbered 9, after V lost 0 bases and J lost 5 bases. Here the CDR3 DNA reads TGTGCCAGCAGCTTGGCTAGGACAGGGGAGGAGGACGAGCAGTACTTC. Its translation: CASSLARTGEEDEQYF.

V is TRBV9 and J is TRBJ2-6; no firm D call. Trimming took off 0 bases at V and 0 bases at J, with 1 base between the two ends. The CDR3 is 14 amino acids. The germline CDR1 and CDR2 sequences are SGDLS and YYNGEE. CDR3 amino acids: CASSVGSGANVLTF. For the CDR3, the DNA is TGTGCCAGCAGCGTAGGCTCTGGGGCCAACGTCCTGACTTTC.

The chain carries TRBV9 and TRBJ1-2; perhaps TRBD1 as D (6 bases). The V and J ends lost 0 bases and 5 bases respectively, with 11 bases between them. Germline loops: CDR1 SGDLS, CDR2 YYNGEE. CDR3 size: 14 residues. The CDR3 coding sequence is TGTGCCAGCAGCGTAGGGCAGGGGATATATGGCTACACCTTC. Translation: CASSVGQGIYGYTF. The variable domain in full, completed from reference TRBV9 and TRBJ1-2, reads DSGVTQTPKHLITATGQRVTLRCSPRSGDLSVYWYQQSLDQGLQFLIQYYNGEERAKGNILERFSAQQFPDLHSELNLSSLELGDSALYFCASSVGQGIYGYTFGSGTRLTVV.

The gene calls are TRBV5-1 and TRBJ1-2; D not certain. The CDR3 has 14 residues. Trimming removed 4 bases from V and 4 bases from J, with 14 bases in between. Germline V lookup: CDR1 SGHRS, CDR2 YFSETQ. CDR3 bases: TGCGCCAGCAGCCCGGATACGGGGAGCTATGGCTACACCTTC. It specifies CASSPDTGSYGYTF.

The rearrangement joins TRBV7-9 to TRBJ2-3; TRBD2 aligns across 10 bases. Trimming at V came to 7 bases and at J to 6 bases, leaving 10 bases not matched to a gene. The CDR3 loop spans 15 amino acids. Germline V CDR1 and CDR2: SEHNR, FQNEAQ (reference sequence). In DNA form, the CDR3 reads TGTGCCAGCATGCCCAGCGGGGGGGCTTCGGATACGCAGTATTTT. Its translation is CASMPSGGASDTQYF.

This chain uses TRBV2 with TRBJ1-2, with a possible D match to TRBD1 (5 bases). Germline CDR1 and CDR2: SNHLY and FYNNEI. V lost 7 bases and J 8 bases, leaving 17 bases between the germline ends. The CDR3 has 13 amino acids. CDR3 in DNA: TGTGCCAGCACACCGGGGTCAGGGAACGGCTACACCTTC. Its translation is CASTPGSGNGYTF.

The genes are TRBV6-6 and TRBJ1-5, with no clear D. This CDR3 comprises 13 residues. The germline V gene has CDR1 MNHNY and CDR2 SVGAGI (reference sequence). V shed 6 bases and J shed 1 base, with 7 bases lying between them. CDR3 DNA: TGTGCCAGCAGCCTGCAGAGCAATCAGCCCCAGCATTTT. Amino acids: CASSLQSNQPQHF.

V gene TRBV6-5 combines with J gene TRBJ1-6; 9 bases fit TRBD1. The CDR3 extends over 16 amino acids. The J segment lost 4 bases and the V segment lost 4 bases, leaving 5 bases of the junction unmatched. The V gene's germline CDR1 is MNHEY and CDR2 SVGAGI. The CDR3 spells CASSLGQGRYNSPLHF. The CDR3 nucleotides are TGTGCCAGCAGTTTGGGACAGGGCCGATATAATTCACCCCTCCACTTT.

The V gene is TRBV6-5, the J gene TRBJ2-3, with 9 bases lining up with TRBD2. Germline V lookup: CDR1 MNHEY, CDR2 SVGAGI. V was clipped by 6 bases and J by 5 bases; unmatched bases: 9. The CDR3 spans 15 residues. Here the CDR3 reads CASRPPIAGVDTQYF. For the CDR3, the DNA is TGTGCCAGCAGGCCGCCAATAGCGGGGGTAGATACGCAGTATTTT.

This chain uses TRBV4-1 with TRBJ2-7; 11 bases align to TRBD1. Trimming took 3 bases from V and 5 from J; bases not matched to a gene: 0. Germline CDR1 reads MGHRA; CDR2 reads YSYEKL. The CDR3 extends over 13 amino acids. The CDR3 protein is CASSQDRGHEQYV. The DNA for the CDR3 is TGCGCCAGCAGCCAGGACAGGGGGCACGAGCAGTACGTC.